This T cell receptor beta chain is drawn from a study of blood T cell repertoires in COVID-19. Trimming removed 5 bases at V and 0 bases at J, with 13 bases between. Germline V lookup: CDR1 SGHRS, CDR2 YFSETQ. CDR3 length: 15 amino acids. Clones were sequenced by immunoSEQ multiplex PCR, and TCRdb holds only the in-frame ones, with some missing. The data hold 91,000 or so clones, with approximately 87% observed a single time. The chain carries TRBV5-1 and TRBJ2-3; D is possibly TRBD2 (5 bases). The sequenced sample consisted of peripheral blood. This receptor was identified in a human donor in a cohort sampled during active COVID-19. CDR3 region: CASRRVSLSTDTQYF. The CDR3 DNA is TGCGCCAGCAGGAGGGTGTCTCTAAGCACAGATACGCAGTATTTT.